These 17 T cell receptor beta chains were all obtained from the same sample, sequenced in a study of T cells after yellow fever vaccination. TCRdb recomputed calls from the 5' RACE reads with MiXCR, one row per CDR3 protein. The sample consists of some 500,000 distinct CDR3 sequences, approximately 15% of them appearing once. The material was PBMCs, obtained on the day of the yellow fever booster vaccination. The receptors come from a man aged 25-40 years who received the YFV17D yellow fever vaccine.

This clonotype was recorded a few times. The rearrangement joins TRBV12-3 or TRBV12-4 to TRBJ2-7; TRBD2 matches at 12 bases. The CDR3 is 15 amino acids. Germline trimming cut 5 bases from V and 3 bases from J; bases unmatched to any gene: 5. CDR3 nucleotides: TGTGCCAGCAGTGCACAGACTAGCGGGAGCTACGAGCAGTACTTC. Protein product: CASSAQTSGSYEQYF.

This clonotype was seen a few times. The CDR3 coding sequence is TGTGCCAGCAGCTCCGGACTAGGAGGCACAGATACGCAGTATTTT. As protein: CASSSGLGGTDTQYF. This chain connects TRBV7-2 to TRBJ2-3; TRBD2 agrees at 7 bases. This CDR3 spans 15 amino acids. In germline, CDR1 is SGHTA, CDR2 FQGNSA. V shed 4 bases and J 1 base; nucleotides not matched to a gene: 5.

A few counts support this clonotype. CDR3 sequence reads: CASSQGMFGLAVYNEQFF. CDR3 DNA sequence: TGTGCCAGCAGCCAAGGGATGTTTGGACTAGCGGTCTACAATGAGCAGTTCTTC. V usage is TRBV14 and J usage is TRBJ2-1; TRBD2 agrees at 10 bases. V lost 1 base and J lost 3; bases outside the gene matches: 9. From germline, CDR1 is SGHDN and CDR2 FVKESK. The CDR3 has 18 residues.

This clonotype was seen a few times. This rearrangement joins TRBV4-3 to TRBJ2-3; D may be TRBD1 (6 bases). CDR1 and CDR2 (germline): LGHNA, YSLEER. Trimming took 2 bases from V and 2 from J, leaving 14 bases between them. This CDR3 region has 16 residues. CDR3: CASSQRRWDTTDTQYF. For the CDR3, the DNA is TGCGCCAGCAGCCAAAGGCGGTGGGACACCACAGATACGCAGTATTTT.

This sequence joins TRBV7-8 and TRBJ1-1; no reliable D call. This CDR3 comprises 12 residues. Germline V gene sequence: CDR1 SGHVS, CDR2 FQNEAQ. Trimming cost V 1 base and J 3 bases, with 3 bases left between them. The CDR3 loop reads CASSLVHTEAFF. Here the CDR3 DNA reads TGTGCCAGCAGCTTAGTTCACACTGAAGCTTTCTTT. Drawing the rest from reference TRBV7-8 and TRBJ1-1, the complete variable domain is GAGVSQSPRYKVAKRGQDVALRCDPISGHVSLFWYQQALGQGPEFLTYFQNEAQLDKSGLPSDRFFAERPEGSVSTLKIQRTQQEDSAVYLCASSLVHTEAFFGQGTRLTVV.

This clonotype appeared a few times. V is TRBV20-1 and J is TRBJ2-5; 11 bases match TRBD2. CDR1 and CDR2 from the germline V gene are DFQATT and SNEGSKA (reference sequence). V was clipped by 3 bases and J by 2 bases; unmatched bases: 11. This CDR3 contains 17 residues. This chain's CDR3 is CSASSVAGGRVQETQYF. The CDR3 DNA is TGCAGTGCTAGTAGCGTAGCGGGAGGGCGCGTTCAAGAGACCCAGTACTTC.

This clonotype has only a few counts. The chain joins TRBV29-1 to TRBJ2-3; 9 bases match TRBD2. Germline V gene data show CDR1 as SQVTM and CDR2 as ANQGSEA. The CDR3 is 15 residues long. J was trimmed by 5 bases and V by 0 bases; bases with no gene match: 6. CDR3 DNA: TGCAGCGTTGAAGATTTTAGCGGGGGAGGAGATACGCAGTATTTT. It is translated as CSVEDFSGGGDTQYF.

This clonotype has a handful of counts. The CDR3 loop is CASKRDGTDTQYF. CDR3 DNA sequence: TGCGCCAGCAAGAGGGACGGCACAGATACGCAGTATTTT. V is TRBV5-1 and J is TRBJ2-3, with D perhaps matching TRBD1 or TRBD2 (5 bases each). V was trimmed by 6 bases and J by 1 base, leaving 9 bases between them. Germline loops: CDR1 SGHRS, CDR2 YFSETQ. The CDR3 consists of 13 residues.

The chain recombines TRBV6-2 or TRBV6-3 with TRBJ2-7, with D possibly being TRBD2 (7 bases). Germline lookup yields CDR1 MNHEY and CDR2 SVGEGT. The germline V and J ends were trimmed by 2 bases and 5 bases, with 16 bases remaining between them. The CDR3 has 15 residues. CDR3 in amino acids: CASSYVRGANHEQYF. In DNA, the CDR3 is TGTGCCAGCAGTTACGTCCGGGGGGCCAACCACGAGCAGTACTTC.

This clonotype has only a few counts. The CDR3 spells CASSPYFGQIDPETQYF. CDR3 coding DNA: TGCGCCAGCAGCCCCTATTTCGGGCAGATCGATCCAGAGACCCAGTACTTC. The chain has TRBV5-1 and TRBJ2-5; D remains ambiguous. The length of the CDR3 is 17 residues. The germline CDR1 and CDR2 sequences are SGHRS and YFSETQ. Between the trimmed V and J ends, which lost 4 bases and 4 bases, there was a span of 23 bases.

This clonotype was counted a few times. This chain connects TRBV19 to TRBJ2-1; the D gene is possibly TRBD2 (6 bases). V was trimmed by 5 bases and J by 1 base, leaving 18 bases between them. Germline-derived CDR1 and CDR2 are LNHDA and SQIVND (reference sequence). This CDR3 spans 17 amino acids. CDR3: CASSYLGSGSSYNEQFF. The CDR3 DNA follows: TGTGCCAGTAGTTACCTGGGGAGCGGGTCGTCCTACAATGAGCAGTTCTTC. Using reference TRBV19 and TRBJ2-1 for the parts outside the CDR3, the full variable domain is DGGITQSPKYLFRKEGQNVTLSCEQNLNHDAMYWYRQDPGQGLRLIYYSQIVNDFQKGDIAEGYSVSREKKESFPLTVTSAQKNPTAFYLCASSYLGSGSSYNEQFFGPGTRLTVL.

The chain uses TRBV29-1 and TRBJ2-1; a possible D gene is TRBD1 (6 bases). The CDR3 covers 13 residues. Germline CDR1 SQVTM, CDR2 ANQGSEA. V lost 4 bases and J 6 bases, leaving 13 bases between the germline ends. CDR3 nucleotide sequence: TGCAGCGTTGTAGGACAGAAAGTCAATGAGCAGTTCTTC. Encoded protein: CSVVGQKVNEQFF.

This clonotype came up many times. The chain links TRBV5-1 to TRBJ2-3, with D perhaps matching TRBD2 (5 bases). Germline CDR1 reads SGHRS; CDR2 reads YFSETQ. This CDR3 has 15 amino acids. V lost 2 bases to trimming and J lost 0 bases, with 10 bases between them. CDR3 bases: TGCGCCAGCAGCTTCCCCCCGGGGAGCACAGATACGCAGTATTTT. This sequence encodes CASSFPPGSTDTQYF.

This clonotype was seen a few times. This chain connects TRBV18 to TRBJ2-6; no definite D call. Germline V gene sequence: CDR1 KGHSH, CDR2 LQKENI. V dropped 3 bases and J dropped 0 bases, with 12 bases sitting between them. This CDR3 has 17 amino acids. The CDR3 bases are TGTGCCAGCTCACCGGCCAGATTGAGCTCTGGGGCCAACGTCCTGACTTTC. It specifies CASSPARLSSGANVLTF.

The chain couples TRBV18 to TRBJ2-5; D might be TRBD1 or TRBD2, each matching 6 bases. The germline V gene encodes CDR1 KGHSH and CDR2 LQKENI. The V gene lost 0 bases and the J gene lost 4 bases, with 18 bases spanning the gap. The CDR3 is 17 residues long. CDR3 sequence (DNA): TGTGCCAGCTCACCACCTGTCGGGGGCGCGGATGGAGAGACCCAGTACTTC. Its translation: CASSPPVGGADGETQYF.

This clonotype was seen repeatedly, ten times or more. The chain employs TRBV14 and TRBJ2-2; D gene unclear. The CDR3 covers 13 residues. Trimming pared 1 base from V and 7 bases from J, leaving 7 bases between. CDR1 SGHDN and CDR2 FVKESK come from the germline V gene. CDR3 protein: CASSQVLVGELFF. The DNA for the CDR3 is TGTGCCAGCAGCCAAGTACTCGTCGGGGAGCTGTTTTTT.

This chain connects TRBV6-2 or TRBV6-3 to TRBJ2-7; D might be TRBD1 (5 bases). The CDR3 loop spans 17 amino acids. Germline assignment: CDR1 MNHEY and CDR2 SVGEGT. V was trimmed by 2 bases and J by 3 bases, leaving 20 bases between them. The CDR3 reads CASSYDVFGRVRYEQYF. The CDR3 bases are TGTGCCAGCAGTTACGACGTGTTCGGCAGGGTTCGCTACGAGCAGTACTTC.